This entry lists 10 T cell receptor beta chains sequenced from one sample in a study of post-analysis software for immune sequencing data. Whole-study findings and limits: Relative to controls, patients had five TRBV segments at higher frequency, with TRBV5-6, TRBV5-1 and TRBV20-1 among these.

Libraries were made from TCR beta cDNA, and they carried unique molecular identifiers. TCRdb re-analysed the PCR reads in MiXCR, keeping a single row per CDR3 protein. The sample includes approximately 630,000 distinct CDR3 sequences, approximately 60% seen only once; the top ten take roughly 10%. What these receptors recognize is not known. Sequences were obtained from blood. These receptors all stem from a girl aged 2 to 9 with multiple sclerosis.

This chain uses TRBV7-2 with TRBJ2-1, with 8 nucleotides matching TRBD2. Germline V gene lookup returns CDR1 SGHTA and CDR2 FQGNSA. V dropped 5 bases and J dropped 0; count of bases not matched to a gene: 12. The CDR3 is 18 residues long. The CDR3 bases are TGTGCCAGCAGCGCGGGGGGACCCATTCCTAGCTCCTACAATGAGCAGTTCTTC. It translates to CASSAGGPIPSSYNEQFF.

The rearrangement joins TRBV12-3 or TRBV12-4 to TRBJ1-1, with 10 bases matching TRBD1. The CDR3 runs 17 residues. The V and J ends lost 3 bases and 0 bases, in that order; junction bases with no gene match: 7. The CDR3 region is CASSFGRDRGLNTEAFF. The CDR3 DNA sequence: TGTGCCAGCAGTTTTGGGCGGGACAGGGGTTTGAACACTGAAGCTTTCTTT.

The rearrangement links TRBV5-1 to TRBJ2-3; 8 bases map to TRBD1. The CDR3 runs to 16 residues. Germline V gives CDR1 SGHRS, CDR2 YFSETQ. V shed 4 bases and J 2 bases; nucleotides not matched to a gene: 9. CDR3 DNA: TGCGCCAGCAGCACCGGACAGGGCCAGTTCACAGATACGCAGTATTTT. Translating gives CASSTGQGQFTDTQYF.

DNA of the CDR3: TGCAGTGCTAGAGATCCCCAGGGTCTACCCCAACCGAATGAGCAGTTCTTC. It yields the protein CSARDPQGLPQPNEQFF. The chain couples TRBV20-1 to TRBJ2-1; possible D gene TRBD1, 5 bases. Germline-derived CDR1 and CDR2 are DFQATT and SNEGSKA (reference sequence). The CDR3 runs to 17 residues. V lost 0 bases and J 7 bases, leaving 22 bases between the germline ends.

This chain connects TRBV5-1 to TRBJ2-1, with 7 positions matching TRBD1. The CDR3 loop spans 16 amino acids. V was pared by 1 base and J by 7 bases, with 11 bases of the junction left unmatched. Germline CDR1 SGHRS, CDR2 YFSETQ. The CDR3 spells CASSLKGALHGNEQFF. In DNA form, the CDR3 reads TGCGCCAGCAGCTTGAAGGGGGCCCTCCACGGGAATGAGCAGTTCTTC.

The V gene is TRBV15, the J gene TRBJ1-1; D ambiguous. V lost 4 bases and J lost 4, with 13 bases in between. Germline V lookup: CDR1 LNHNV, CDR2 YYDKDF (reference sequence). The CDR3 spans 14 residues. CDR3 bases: TGTGCCACCAGCACCGAGTTGGAGGCCACTGAAGCTTTCTTT. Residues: CATSTELEATEAFF. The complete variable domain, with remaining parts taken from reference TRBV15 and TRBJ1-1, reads DAMVIQNPRYQVTQFGKPVTLSCSQTLNHNVMYWYQQKSSQAPKLLFHYYDKDFNNEADTPDNFQSRRPNTSFCFLDIRSPGLGDTAMYLCATSTELEATEAFFGQGTRLTVV.

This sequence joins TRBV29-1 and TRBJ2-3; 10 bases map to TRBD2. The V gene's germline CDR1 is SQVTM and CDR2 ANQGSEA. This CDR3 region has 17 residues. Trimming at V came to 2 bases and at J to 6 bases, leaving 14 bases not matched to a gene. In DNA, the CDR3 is TGCAGCGTTGAAACCCCGCGAGCGGGAGGGTTAAGGGATACGCAGTATTTT. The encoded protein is CSVETPRAGGLRDTQYF.

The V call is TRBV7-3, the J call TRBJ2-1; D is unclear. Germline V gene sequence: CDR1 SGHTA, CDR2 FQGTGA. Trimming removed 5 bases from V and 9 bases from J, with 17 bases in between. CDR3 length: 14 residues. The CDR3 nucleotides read TGTGCCAGCAGCCCTGTGGGGTATGGCGGTGAGCAGTTCTTC. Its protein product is CASSPVGYGGEQFF.

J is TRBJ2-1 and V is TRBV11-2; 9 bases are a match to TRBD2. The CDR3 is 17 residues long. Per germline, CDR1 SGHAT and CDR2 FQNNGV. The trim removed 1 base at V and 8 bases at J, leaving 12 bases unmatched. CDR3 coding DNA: TGTGCCAGCAGCTTAGGGAGGTTTAGCGGGAGTGACTATGAGCAGTTCTTC. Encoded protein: CASSLGRFSGSDYEQFF.

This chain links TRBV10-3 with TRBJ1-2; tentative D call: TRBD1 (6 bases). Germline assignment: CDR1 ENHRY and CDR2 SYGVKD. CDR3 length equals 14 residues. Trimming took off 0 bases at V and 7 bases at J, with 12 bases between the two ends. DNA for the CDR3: TGTGCCATCAGTGAGTCACAGGGAGTGGCTGGCTACACCTTC. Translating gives CAISESQGVAGYTF.